These 14 T cell receptor beta chains were sequenced from one sample in a study of prognosis after radiotherapy for stage I lung cancer. With two-round multiplex PCR, TCR beta CDR3 sequences were amplified from genomic DNA. Amplification in first-round PCR relied on primers specific to each TRBV and TRBJ gene. A single record per CDR3 protein comes from TCRdb applying MiXCR to the multiplex PCR reads. Among approximately 35,000 distinct CDR3 sequences listed, around a third were seen once. Sequenced here: PBMCs, sampled before or after stereotactic body radiation therapy (not recorded which). These receptors were taken from a donor aged 50 or older with non-small cell lung cancer.

There are many counts of this clonotype. This rearrangement joins TRBV6-1 to TRBJ1-1; 11 bases agree with TRBD1. V shed 4 bases and J 4 bases; nucleotides not matched to a gene: 8. CDR1 and CDR2 from the germline V gene are MNHNS and SASEGT. The CDR3 sequence is 16 residues long. The CDR3 loop reads CASSGDVGTGGTEAFF. CDR3 nucleotide sequence: TGTGCCAGCAGTGGTGATGTGGGGACAGGGGGCACTGAAGCTTTCTTT.

By frequency in the sample, this clonotype is medium-sized. The chain recombines TRBV6-4 with TRBJ2-3, with 7 bases matching TRBD2. The CDR3 loop spans 15 amino acids. Germline CDR1 and CDR2: MRHNA and SNTAGT. The V gene end was trimmed by 3 bases and the J gene end by 0 bases; junction bases not matched to a gene: 3. CDR3 in amino acids: CASSEGEGSTDTQYF. In DNA, the CDR3 is TGTGCCAGCAGTGAAGGGGAGGGGAGCACAGATACGCAGTATTTT.

The rearrangement links TRBV19 to TRBJ2-2; either TRBD1 or TRBD2 may fit D (5 bases each). The CDR3 totals 17 residues. Germline V gives CDR1 LNHDA, CDR2 SQIVND (reference sequence). Trimming took off 1 base at V and 6 bases at J, with 18 bases between the two ends. CDR3 region: CASSIGRRGQGAGELFF. DNA for the CDR3: TGTGCCAGTAGTATAGGTAGACGGGGCCAAGGGGCCGGGGAGCTGTTTTTT.

CDR3 bases: TGTGCCAGCAGCTTAGCAATTGTCGGCCACACCTTC. Its protein product is CASSLAIVGHTF. This rearrangement joins TRBV7-9 to TRBJ1-2; D remains ambiguous. Germline V lookup: CDR1 SEHNR, CDR2 FQNEAQ (reference sequence). The germline V and J ends were trimmed by 0 bases and 12 bases, with 11 bases remaining between them. The CDR3 consists of 12 residues.

This clonotype was counted at least ten times. The chain recombines TRBV28 with TRBJ1-2; D not resolved. Germline V gene data show CDR1 as MDHEN and CDR2 as SYDVKM. CDR3 length: 13 amino acids. V dropped 2 bases and J dropped 6 bases, with 10 bases sitting between them. The DNA for the CDR3 is TGTGCCAGCAGTTTAAGGACCGGTGATGGCTACACCTTC. It is translated as CASSLRTGDGYTF.

The sample holds many counts of this clonotype. The V call is TRBV19, the J call TRBJ1-1; D not resolved. The CDR3 contains 16 residues. V lost 7 bases and J lost 1, with 19 bases in between. Germline CDR1 and CDR2: LNHDA and SQIVND (reference sequence). CDR3 sequence reads: CASKRPSNSRNTEAFF. In DNA form, the CDR3 reads TGTGCCAGTAAACGCCCCTCGAATAGCCGGAACACTGAAGCTTTCTTT. Full variable domain (remainder filled in from reference TRBV19 and TRBJ1-1): DGGITQSPKYLFRKEGQNVTLSCEQNLNHDAMYWYRQDPGQGLRLIYYSQIVNDFQKGDIAEGYSVSREKKESFPLTVTSAQKNPTAFYLCASKRPSNSRNTEAFFGQGTRLTVV.

The genes are TRBV20-1 and TRBJ2-1; 8 bases align to TRBD2. CDR3 length: 15 amino acids. V lost 3 bases to trimming and J lost 1 base; unmatched junction nucleotides: 5. CDR1 is DFQATT, CDR2 SNEGSKA, per germline (reference sequence). CDR3 DNA: TGCAGTGCTAGCATTAGCGGGGCTTCCTACAATGAGCAGTTCTTC. Protein sequence: CSASISGASYNEQFF.

In the case of this clonotype: The junction shows a germline mismatch at one end, possibly a read error. This chain joins TRBV7-9 and TRBJ2-2; D is perhaps TRBD2 (6 bases). Germline CDR1 reads SEHNR; CDR2 reads FQNEAQ (reference sequence). This CDR3 has 15 residues. CDR3 sequence reads: CASRIGGTNTWELFF. CDR3 bases: TGTGCCAGCCGCATTGGCGGGACGAACACCTGGGAGCTGTTTTTT.

This clonotype was recorded many times. This chain uses TRBV6-1 with TRBJ1-4; the D gene is possibly TRBD1 (5 bases). The CDR3 totals 13 residues. Germline V CDR1 and CDR2: MNHNS, SASEGT. V lost 4 bases and J lost 2, with 5 bases in between. CDR3 sequence (DNA): TGTGCCAGCAGTGCAGGGACTAATGAAAAACTGTTTTTT. Encoded protein: CASSAGTNEKLFF.

The rearrangement joins TRBV14 to TRBJ1-1, with D perhaps TRBD1 (5 bases). Trimming shortened V by 0 bases and J by 6 bases, and 17 bases separated the two germline ends. The CDR3 has 16 residues. Germline assignment: CDR1 SGHDN and CDR2 FVKESK. CDR3 in DNA: TGTGCCAGCAGCCAAGAGTGGAAAGCCCTGGGGGCTGAAGCTTTCTTT. Translated, it gives CASSQEWKALGAEAFF. Full variable domain (rest looked up from reference TRBV14 and TRBJ1-1): EAGVTQFPSHSVIEKGQTVTLRCDPISGHDNLYWYRRVMGKEIKFLLHFVKESKQDESGMPNNRFLAERTGGTYSTLKVQPAELEDSGVYFCASSQEWKALGAEAFFGQGTRLTVV.

Remarks on this clonotype: This likely came from a read error, as a far larger clone is one base away. The chain's CDR3 is CASSSGTFKWNQPQHF. DNA of the CDR3: TGTGCCAGCAGTTCCGGGACTTTTAAATGGAATCAGCCCCAGCATTTT. The gene calls are TRBV6-1 and TRBJ1-5; maybe TRBD1 (5 bases). This CDR3 spans 16 amino acids. Trimming stripped 5 bases from V and 4 bases from J, with 18 bases between. The germline V gene encodes CDR1 MNHNS and CDR2 SASEGT.

There are many counts of this clonotype. The rearrangement joins TRBV10-3 to TRBJ1-3; D is ambiguous. From germline, CDR1 is ENHRY and CDR2 SYGVKD. Trimming removed 0 bases at V and 14 bases at J, with 20 bases between. The CDR3 spans 15 residues. The CDR3 nucleotides are TGTGCCATCAGTGAGTCGAACTTACGGACGCTTGAGCTATATTTT. Translation gives CAISESNLRTLELYF.

This chain uses TRBV5-5 with TRBJ2-3; perhaps TRBD2 as D (5 bases). V lost 4 bases and J lost 3, with 18 bases in between. This CDR3 comprises 16 residues. Germline values: CDR1 SGHKS, CDR2 YYEKEE (reference sequence). The CDR3 nucleotides read TGTGCCAGCAGCCTTGCAGCGGATTCTTTAACAGATACGCAGTATTTT. It encodes CASSLAADSLTDTQYF.

At least ten counts were recorded for this clonotype. The chain couples TRBV14 to TRBJ2-3; D is possibly TRBD1 (6 bases). Trimming removed 2 bases at V and 1 base at J, with 16 bases between. CDR1 and CDR2 from the germline V gene are SGHDN and FVKESK. The length of the CDR3 is 17 residues. The CDR3 loop reads CASSQFSGVRGTDTQYF. Written as DNA, the CDR3 is TGTGCCAGCAGCCAATTTTCAGGGGTAAGGGGCACAGATACGCAGTATTTT.